The T cell receptor beta chain under discussion was sequenced for a study of regulatory T cells in long-lasting Graves disease. Study results and limitations: The study found lower TCR diversity in persistent Graves' patients than in newly diagnosed ones.

This CDR3 spans 17 amino acids. Germline CDR1 reads MNHGY; CDR2 reads SVAAGI. The germline V and J ends were trimmed by 3 bases and 0 bases, with 12 bases remaining between them. The time point is: newly diagnosed GD, antithyroid drugs for less than 3 months. With RNA extracted from PBMCs as input, the TCR library was made. This clonotype was counted ten times or more. Its antigen remains unknown. Assembly of TCR beta libraries relied on iRepertoire HTBI primers together with Arm-PCR of CDR3 regions. One entry per CDR3 protein, called by TCRdb with MiXCR from the multiplex PCR reads. Of some 410,000 distinct CDR3 sequences listed, about 17% are singletons. These records were also assigned to another study, of T cells in Graves' hyperthyroidism and ophthalmopathy. As that study records: The diagnostic basis comprised clinical symptoms, serum thyroxine and TRAb, thyroid ultrasound and orbital computed tomography. HTBI primers were used for first-round RT-PCR of the TCR CDR3.

The source of this sequence is a woman younger than 45 with Graves disease. The gene calls are TRBV6-9 and TRBJ2-6; D perhaps matches TRBD1 (5 bases). The sample consisted of peripheral blood mononuclear cells (PBMCs), taken at new diagnosis, from a patient treated with antithyroid drugs. The CDR3 loop reads CASSYAGPSSGANVLTF. Here the CDR3 DNA reads TGTGCCAGCAGTTACGCAGGGCCAAGCTCTGGGGCCAACGTCCTGACTTTC.